This T cell receptor (beta chain) is from a study of blood T cell repertoires in COVID-19. At the level of the study: Acute-phase and convalescent COVID-19 samples originated in the United States, Italy and Spain. Sources were T cells, B-cell-depleted T cells, or PBMCs; the material itself was cDNA or gDNA.

Per the authors' pipeline: Reference gene primer amplification gave nucleated cell count estimates. TCRdb keeps only in-frame clones here, not all; method: immunoSEQ multiplex PCR. The V and J calls and the clone size are those of that table, but D and trimming were determined from the DNA. In the table there are under 200,000 clones, approximately 91% of which are singletons. The CDR3 runs 15 residues. Trimming took 0 bases from V and 4 from J, leaving 12 bases between them. The V gene's germline CDR1 is LGHDT and CDR2 YNNKEL (reference sequence). This receptor was identified in a man between 18 and 29 years old with active or convalescent COVID-19. V is TRBV3-1 (or the pseudogene TRBV3-2) and J is TRBJ1-2; D gene uncertain. The sample taken for sequencing was peripheral blood. Here the CDR3 reads CASSQDGGSFYGYTF. DNA of the CDR3: TGTGCCAGCAGCCAAGATGGCGGATCATTCTATGGCTACACCTTC.